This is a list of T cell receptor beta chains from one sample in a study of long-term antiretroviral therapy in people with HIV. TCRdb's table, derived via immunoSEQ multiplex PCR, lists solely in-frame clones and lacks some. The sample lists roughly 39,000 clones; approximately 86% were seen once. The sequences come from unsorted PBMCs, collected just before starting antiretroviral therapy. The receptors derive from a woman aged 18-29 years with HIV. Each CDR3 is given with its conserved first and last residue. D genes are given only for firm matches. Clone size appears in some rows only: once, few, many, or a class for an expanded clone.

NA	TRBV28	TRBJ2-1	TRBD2	CASRGTSGMSSYNEQFF	TGTGCCAGCAGAGGGACTAGCGGAATGAGCTCCTACAATGAGCAGTTCTTC
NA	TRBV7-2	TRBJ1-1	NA	CASSLEMGAVNTEAFF	TGTGCCAGCAGCTTAGAGATGGGGGCCGTGAACACTGAAGCTTTCTTT
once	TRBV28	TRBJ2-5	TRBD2	CASSFPPGGRVQETQYF	TGTGCCAGCAGTTTCCCGCCGGGCGGGAGGGTACAAGAGACCCAGTACTTC
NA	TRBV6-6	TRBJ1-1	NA	CASSYSVIVHFF	TGTGCCAGCAGTTACTCGGTAATCGTGCATTTCTTT
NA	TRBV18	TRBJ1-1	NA	CASSPVVGLNTEAFF	TGTGCCAGCTCCCCCGTGGTGGGGTTGAACACTGAAGCTTTCTTT
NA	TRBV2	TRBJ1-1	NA	CASSGNGRGSNTEAFF	TGTGCCAGCAGCGGGAATGGCAGGGGCTCAAACACTGAAGCTTTCTTT
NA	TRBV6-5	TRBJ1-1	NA	CASSYGPYTEAFF	TGTGCCAGCAGTTACGGCCCCTACACTGAAGCTTTCTTT
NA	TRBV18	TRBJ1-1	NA	CASSYTTTGKDTEAFF	TGTGCCAGCTCATATACGACGACAGGCAAGGACACTGAAGCTTTCTTT
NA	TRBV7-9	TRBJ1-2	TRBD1	CASSLGGTVDNYGYTF	TGTGCCAGCAGCTTAGGTGGGACAGTGGATAACTATGGCTACACCTTC
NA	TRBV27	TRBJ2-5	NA	CASSLSGSLQETQYF	TGTGCCAGCAGTTTATCGGGCAGCCTACAAGAGACCCAGTACTTC
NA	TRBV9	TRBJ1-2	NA	CASSEGDNFGVGYTF	TGTGCCAGCAGCGAGGGGGACAACTTTGGCGTTGGCTACACCTTC
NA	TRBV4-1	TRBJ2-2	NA	CASSQERLDTGELFF	TGCGCCAGCAGCCAAGAACGCCTAGACACCGGGGAGCTGTTTTTT
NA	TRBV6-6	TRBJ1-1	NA	CASSYPLGAFF	TGTGCCAGCAGTTACCCTCTCGGAGCTTTCTTT
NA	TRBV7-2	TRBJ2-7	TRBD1	CASSQRRSRSGGAYEQYF	TGTGCCAGCAGCCAACGTCGTTCCCGCTCAGGGGGCGCCTACGAGCAGTACTTC
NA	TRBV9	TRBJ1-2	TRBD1	CASSAAGQGPRYGYTF	TGTGCCAGCAGCGCCGCGGGACAGGGTCCTCGATATGGCTACACCTTC
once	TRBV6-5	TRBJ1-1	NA	CAGTLSGCTEAFF	TGTGCCGGGACGCTATCAGGGTGTACTGAAGCTTTCTTT